This entry concerns a single T cell receptor (beta chain). The source of the sample is a study of CD8 T cells in Susac syndrome. Losses at the gene ends were 0 bases for V and 5 bases for J; bases not matched to a gene: 5. The CDR3 covers 16 residues. Germline CDR1 is MNHNS and CDR2 is SASEGT. Random hexamers were used to reverse transcribe the RNA input (roughly 0.5 to 1 ug). Amplification of TCR beta CDR3 used immunoSEQ multiplex PCR across 54 Vbeta and 13 Jbeta. Each CDR3 protein is one row after TCRdb ran MiXCR on the immunoSEQ multiplex PCR reads. This sample yields roughly 140,000 distinct CDR3 sequences, of which around 95% are seen a single time; around 0.21% belongs to the top ten.

The sequence was collected from a human donor with multiple sclerosis. V usage is TRBV6-1 and J usage is TRBJ2-1, with TRBD1 identical over 9 bases. The sequenced sample was CD8+ T cells from PBMCs. The DNA of the CDR3 is TGTGCCAGCAGTGAAGCCACCGGGACAGGGAACAATGAGCAGTTCTTC. Protein: CASSEATGTGNNEQFF.